This T cell receptor beta chain was captured in a study of cytomegalovirus exposure and HLA in healthy donors (dated 2017 in TCRdb). In terms of the full investigation: According to an earlier analysis of 587 of the donors, about 179 million T cells yielded 117 million unique TCR beta sequences and less than 300 Gb of sequence data. Roughly 290 gigabases of sequencing data and about 92 million unique TCR sequences made up an early release that covered some 640 HLA-typed donors. The genetic ancestry cluster associated with self-reported Caucasian donors included roughly four fifths of the 300 to 450 genotyped donors. The aim of the study was to test whether cataloging public T cell receptors could identify signatures of past pathogen exposure. Using immunosequencing, the study profiled T cell repertoires from 500 to 800 subjects and related those repertoires to cytomegalovirus serostatus. A separate validation cohort of 90 to 150 different subjects was used in addition to the roughly 670-subject first cohort. High-throughput TCR immunosequencing, statistical association of individual TCRs with disease status, and machine learning were combined to predict cytomegalovirus infection status. To study patterns of TCR occurrence, a later analysis re-analyzed previously published TCR beta repertoires from several hundred donors and added high-resolution HLA genotyping. Rather than using new phenotypic data, the later analysis identified candidate immune exposures from TCR beta sequences and from how often those sequences occurred across donors. To decide whether each TCR beta V gene segment behaved as functional or pseudogenic, an earlier analysis of approximately 620 of the donors relied on high-throughput TCR beta sequencing. Donor age, sex, ethnicity and CMV serostatus were collected together with the repertoire data. A later genetic analysis took genome-wide SNP genotypes for about 55% of the roughly 700 donors and used that subset as a discovery cohort. Every repertoire in the discovery cohort had been generated on one and the same sequencing platform. HLA typing covered class I and class II loci at four-digit resolution. Typing coverage varied by locus: roughly 629-630 donors for A, B, C, DRB1 and DQB1; roughly 500 for DQA1; approximately 610 for DPA1; fewer than 480 for DPB1. Several DR-DQ haplotypes were handled as single units for association and clustering because linkage in the cohort was strong. Among about 360 genotyped donors of the cohort, an average of about 240,000 unique TCR beta nucleotide sequences were sequenced per donor, roughly 18% of them non-productive.

Study-wide conclusions, independent of this receptor: In vitro tests confirmed that a few of the cytomegalovirus-associated TCR beta chains recognize cytomegalovirus antigens. The presence/absence analyses assumed that sequencing depth was roughly uniform across donors, and that assumption may not be true. A further reported finding was that TCR beta sequences accurately predicted the HLA-A and HLA-B alleles for most subjects in the first cohort. Broadly in line with IMGT annotations, most TCR beta V segments showed up in productive rearrangements about 90% or about 30% of the time in an earlier analysis of approximately 600 of the donors. In the study, some 160 TCR beta chains were listed as associated with cytomegalovirus. In a later analysis, most CMV-associated TCR beta chains were found to appear HLA-restricted, with HLA associations seemingly driven largely by CMV exposure. The only immune exposure information available for the cohort was CMV serostatus. A later analysis found that TCR association rates varied across HLA loci, with DRB1 alleles showing the most associated TCRs and HLA-C alleles the fewest. Because some donors lacked HLA typing at each locus, the association tests relied only on the typed subset. Some IMGT-functional V segments, including TRBV6-2 and TRBV6-3, could not be distinguished by the 87-base-pair reads and were therefore excluded. A later analysis found that HLA-associated TCR beta chains were more clonally expanded and had lower generation probabilities than equally common non-associated chains. The authors suggested that the approach could potentially be generalized to other disease states and immunological phenotypes. Only TCR beta chains were sequenced in this cohort, and the absence of alpha or paired-chain data limited detectable features. When HLA alleles, especially DR and DQ, strongly co-occurred, TCR associations were difficult to assign to individual alleles. A cluster of highly shared sequence variants was judged likely to be a technical artifact of the sequencing pipeline. The classifier was reported to diagnose cytomegalovirus status with high specificity and sensitivity in both the original cohort and the validation cohort. Compared with the roughly 700-donor mean, donors in an Asian-associated ancestry cluster had fewer N-insertions in productive TCRs, according to a later genetic analysis. In a later analysis, some 18,000 TCR beta sequences were associated with specific HLA alleles at a false discovery rate of 0.05. Fewer than 20 rarely observed V segments, including chromosome 9 orphons, were excluded from the earlier analysis of about 500 of the donors because counts were too low. Correlated functional status among segregating V segments might be attributable to linkage disequilibrium, but an unknown experimental factor could not be ruled out. In a later genetic analysis, a missense DCLRE1C variant was associated with V-gene and J-gene trimming of TCR beta chains, and the association was replicated in an independent cohort. According to a later analysis, parvovirus B19, influenza, CMV and Epstein-Barr virus appeared linked to several top co-occurrence clusters. Across donors, most TCR sequences were observed very rarely, whereas some public TCRs were present in many individuals.

In total, over 600 healthy bone marrow donors made up the cohort. At the time of sampling, all cohort members were nominally healthy, though unrecorded immune exposures were likely present. The donor was CMV seronegative and belonged to the group of several hundred seronegative cohort members. A peripheral blood sample was collected from each donor, and TCR beta sequencing was performed on peripheral blood mononuclear cells. The Qiagen DNeasy Blood Extraction Kit was used to extract genomic DNA from the blood cell samples. From the cysteine up to the phenylalanine, the CDR3 has a length of 13 residues. Only the CDR3 region is kept as DNA, spanning 39 bases read in frame from base 1. Taken from the germline V gene (reference sequence), the CDR1 and CDR2 loops are MNHEY and SMNVEV. Germline trimming: 6 bases from V, 7 bases from J; junction bases outside gene matches: 8. Comment on this clone: Its antigen has not been determined. One base away there is no much larger clone; base qualities are not given.

Libraries were prepared through the immunoSEQ multiplex PCR assay. The multiplex PCR relied on a mix of 60 forward primers for TCR Vbeta segments and 13 reverse primers for TCR Jbeta segments. Amplification of the CDR3 region of rearranged TCR beta genes was performed with a multiplex PCR assay on genomic DNA. The Illumina HiSeq System was used to sequence the amplified TCR beta libraries as 87-base-pair reads. Per the original workflow: In a later analysis, tens of millions of unique TCR beta chains were counted across the 666 repertoires, and around 10 million of these chains were shared by at least two donors. A nearest-neighbor algorithm error-corrected the raw reads and collapsed the reads into unique sequences, merging closely related sequences to remove PCR and sequencing errors. CDR3 sequences were aligned to IMGT reference sequences to assign V, D and J gene segments. For a sequence to be retained, a match of at least six nucleotides to both a V gene segment and a J gene segment was required. Rearrangements were called productive when the CDR3 lacked stop codons and stayed in frame with V and J; all others were non-productive. CDR3 was defined by IMGT convention, running from the second conserved V-encoded cysteine to the conserved J-encoded phenylalanine. The earlier analysis of about 640 of the donors excluded any sequence lacking an unambiguous match to a single V gene segment. In an earlier analysis of 450 to 700 of the donors, V segments were called functional above 56.7% productive rearrangements and were called segregating when the between-donor standard deviation exceeded 5%. A statistical classification framework was built for diagnosing cytomegalovirus status from the catalog of TCR beta chain sequences. V and J gene assignment, in a later analysis, came from comparing TCR nucleotide sequences with IMGT/GENE-DB human TR gene sequences. Using the TCRdist pipeline, a later analysis assigned CDR3 sequences along with most-parsimonious VDJ recombination scenarios. In a later analysis, each TCR beta chain was defined by its CDR3 amino acid sequence together with its V-gene family, and reads lacking a unique V-gene family were excluded. As a way to deal with suspected cross-contamination and a sequencing artifact, a later analysis dropped 450 to 700 nucleotide sequences that were highly shared and had low generation probability. A later analysis calculated a clonal expansion index for each public chain from normalized within-repertoire ranks of inferred template counts. Generation probabilities in a later analysis came from a VDJ recombination model fitted to out-of-frame rearrangements, and those results were checked against IGoR. In a later analysis, hypergeometric tests were used to score TCR-TCR, TCR-HLA and TCR-CMV co-occurrence, with a repertoire-size bias correction applied to TCR pairs. To estimate false discovery rates, a later analysis permuted the HLA or CMV assignments 20 times. In a later analysis, co-occurring TCRs were grouped using DBSCAN, and TCRdist sequence similarity was added for clustering within HLA-allele-positive subsets. Repertoires with fewer than 30,000 or more than 120,000 public chains, plus five repertoires with anomalous nucleotide sharing, were excluded from co-occurrence clustering. Imported from immuneACCESS, the table was reduced by TCRdb to in-frame sequences with V and J called. These copies leave out some clones; in studies compared against another copy, an unresolved V gene accounts for under half, and the cause of the remainder is not known. V and J calls and clone size are those listed in that table; D and trimming were worked out from the DNA. Across this sample there are approximately 190,000 clones, with around 87% seen only once. In total, the top ten clones hold approximately 0.98% of the sample.

Material for sequencing was PBMCs. The rearrangement joined TRBV27 to TRBJ2-5; 7 nucleotides in the junction match TRBD2. This clonotype originated in a boy aged 2 to 10 in good health and CMV-seronegative. The CDR3 region has the sequence CASRGLIPGTQYF. The nucleotides are TGTGCCAGCAGGGGACTAATCCCCGGGACCCAGTACTTC.